This entry lists 17 T cell receptor beta chains sequenced from one sample in a study of tumor and adjacent non-tumor tissue in lung cancer. No cell sorting was done before RNA was extracted from the tissue. The library came from three nested PCR rounds adapted from ARM-PCR protocols. TCRdb called the multiplex PCR reads again in MiXCR, with one record for every CDR3 protein. The data show 81,000 or so distinct CDR3 sequences, with 80% seen just once and about an eighth held by the top ten. The sequencing input was lung tumor tissue. Every receptor here comes from a woman between 45 and 60 years old with non-small cell lung cancer.

A remark on this clonotype: Because the CDR3 is missing its conserved closing phenylalanine or tryptophan, this is likely a read error. The chain couples TRBV4-3 to TRBJ1-5; D not certain. From germline, CDR1 is LGHNA and CDR2 YSLEER. The CDR3 loop spans 15 amino acids. The CDR3 loop reads CASSPRNDGYQPQHC. CDR3 DNA sequence: TGCGCCAGCAGCCCCAGGAACGATGGCTATCAGCCTCAGCATTGT.

About this clonotype: The junction differs from germline at one of its ends, possibly a read error. The rearrangement links TRBV4-2 to TRBJ1-2; D remains ambiguous. Germline lookup yields CDR1 LGHNA and CDR2 YNFKEQ. CDR3 length equals 15 residues. CDR3 residues: CASSDRIGPNYGYTF. The CDR3 DNA reads as TGCGCCAGCAGCGATCGGATAGGGCCTAACTATGGCTACACCTTC.

In this sample, this clonotype turned up once. Relative to the germline gene, one junction end is altered; a read error may explain this. The rearrangement uses TRBV4-1 and TRBJ2-7; D is possibly TRBD2 (6 bases). CDR3 length: 15 amino acids. Germline V gene sequence: CDR1 MGHRA, CDR2 YSYEKL. CDR3 sequence: CANSQGAGSSYEQYF. For the CDR3, the DNA is TGCGCCAACAGCCAAGGTGCCGGGAGTTCCTACGAGCAGTACTTC.

A single count supports this clonotype. The conserved phenylalanine or tryptophan is not found at the CDR3 terminus, so this likely reflects a read error. CDR3 sequence reads: CASNIAITTYEQYY. CDR3 coding DNA: TGTGCCAGCAACATAGCGATTACGACCTACGAGCAGTACTAC. J is TRBJ2-7 and V is TRBV6-6, with D perhaps TRBD2 (5 bases). The CDR3 covers 14 residues. CDR1 is MNHNY and CDR2 is SVGAGI in the germline V gene (reference sequence). V lost 7 bases and J 2 bases, leaving 15 bases between the germline ends.

In this sample, this clonotype turned up once. The CDR3 does not end in the conserved phenylalanine or tryptophan, so this is likely a read error. The chain carries TRBV6-1 and TRBJ1-6; D might be TRBD1 (5 bases). Germline assignment: CDR1 MNHNS and CDR2 SASEGT. V was cut by 5 bases and J by 5 bases, with 13 bases left in between. The CDR3 is made up of 15 amino acids. The DNA of the CDR3 is TGTGCCAGCAGTCCCCCGGGACGGCATAATTCACCCCTCCACTAT. This gives the protein CASSPPGRHNSPLHY.

This clonotype was observed a handful of times. The genes are TRBV11-2 and TRBJ2-3; TRBD1 is a possible D gene (6 bases). CDR1 is SGHAT, CDR2 FQNNGV, per germline. The ends were cut back, 9 bases at V and 9 bases at J, with 22 bases in the middle. This CDR3 is built from 14 residues. The CDR3 DNA sequence: TGTGCCAGTAGGTCAACATTCCCAAGGGGGACGCAGTATTTT. Its protein product is CASRSTFPRGTQYF.

This clonotype was counted at least ten times. Here the CDR3 DNA reads TGTGCCAGCAGTTTCCAGGGGGACACTGAAGCTTTCTTT. Its translation: CASSFQGDTEAFF. V is TRBV12-3 or TRBV12-4 and J is TRBJ1-1, with 7 bases matching TRBD1. The V segment lost 3 bases and the J segment 3 bases; nucleotides outside the gene matches: 1. The CDR3 totals 13 residues.

This clonotype was counted once. An end of the junction differs from the germline gene, which may be a read error. The rearrangement joins TRBV6-4 to TRBJ2-1; 10 nucleotides agree with TRBD2. The CDR3 runs to 16 residues. The V gene's germline CDR1 is MRHNA and CDR2 SNTAGT. CDR3 sequence: CDSSDKASGGYIEQFF. The CDR3 DNA reads TGTGACAGCAGTGATAAGGCTAGCGGGGGCTACATTGAGCAGTTCTTC.

About this clonotype: The CDR3 ends on some other residue instead of the conserved phenylalanine or tryptophan, so this is likely a read error. This chain joins TRBV20-1 and TRBJ1-1, with 7 bases identical to TRBD1. J was trimmed by 3 bases and V by 4 bases; bases with no gene match: 14. Germline CDR1 reads DFQATT; CDR2 reads SNEGSKA (reference sequence). The CDR3 runs to 16 residues. The CDR3 sequence is CSAKGDQGELDTEAFL. The CDR3 nucleotides read TGCAGTGCTAAAGGGGACCAGGGGGAGTTGGACACTGAAGCTTTCCTT.

This clonotype was recorded only once. The CDR3 does not close with the conserved phenylalanine or tryptophan, likely indicating a read error. The DNA of the CDR3 is TGTGCCATCAGGGGTACAGGGGGCGGGAAGACCCAGTACCTC. It translates to CAIRGTGGGKTQYL. V and J are TRBV10-3 and TRBJ2-5; 9 bases map to TRBD1. Germline lookup yields CDR1 ENHRY and CDR2 SYGVKD. The CDR3 length is 14 residues. Trimming at V came to 6 bases and at J to 6 bases, leaving 8 bases not matched to a gene.

Notes on this clonotype: A clone one base away is much larger, so this may be a read error. This sequence joins TRBV30 and TRBJ1-1, with D unclear. Trimming left V 4 bases short and J 3 bases short, with 12 bases between. This CDR3 spans 13 amino acids. CDR1 and CDR2 from the germline V gene are GTSNPN and SVGIG (reference sequence). The CDR3 bases are TGTGCCTGGACTGTATTGGTGGACACTGAAGCTTTCTTT. Protein: CAWTVLVDTEAFF. Based on the CDR3 plus reference TRBV30 and TRBJ1-1, the full variable domain is SQTIHQWPATLVQPVGSPLSLECTVEGTSNPNLYWYRQAAGRGLQLLFYSVGIGQISSEVPQNLSASRPQDRQFILSSKKLLLSDSGFYLCAWTVLVDTEAFFGQGTRLTVV.

Remarks on this clonotype: One end of the junction varies from germline; a read error may be responsible. The chain has TRBV28 and TRBJ2-5, with D unclear. The CDR3 is 14 residues long. Germline CDR1 is MDHEN and CDR2 is SYDVKM. CDR3 bases: TGTGCCAGCCGTTTAGGGCGCCTTCCTGAGACCCAGTACTTC. This gives the protein CASRLGRLPETQYF.

In regard to this clonotype: The junction departs from the called germline gene at one end, perhaps through a read error. In DNA form, the CDR3 reads TGTGCCAGCATCTTACCTCCGCTGGATGAACTGTTCTTC. This encodes CASILPPLDELFF. The chain employs TRBV11-1 and TRBJ2-1; D is unclear. Germline V gene lookup returns CDR1 SGHAT and CDR2 FQDESV (reference sequence). This CDR3 comprises 13 residues.

As concerns this clonotype: The CDR3 carries no conserved terminal phenylalanine or tryptophan, so it likely arises from a read error. It is unclear where the CDR3 begins or ends on the DNA, so no DNA is shown, and the CDR3 is as TCRdb lists it. The chain couples TRBV4-1 to TRBJ2-7. The CDR3 is 14 amino acids in total, end residues counted. Germline CDR1 MGHRA, CDR2 YSYEKL. This CDR3 reads CASSQASSSYEHYL.

Remarks on this clonotype: The junction does not match germline at one end; this may be a read error. The rearrangement joins TRBV4-1 to TRBJ2-3, with a weak D call TRBD2 (5 bases). Per the germline V gene, CDR1 is MGHRA and CDR2 is YSYEKL. The CDR3 consists of 16 residues. The CDR3 sequence is CTSSQEGVGSYDTQYF. The CDR3 region has the DNA TGTACCAGCAGCCAAGAGGGAGTAGGCTCTTACGATACGCAGTATTTT.

The chain couples TRBV10-3 to TRBJ1-2; D possibly corresponds to TRBD1 (6 bases). This CDR3 spans 13 amino acids. Germline-derived CDR1 and CDR2 are ENHRY and SYGVKD. CDR3 amino acids: CTTTGRRYSGYTF. Written as DNA, the CDR3 is TGTACCACCACAGGGAGAAGATACAGTGGCTACACCTTC.

As for this clonotype: Since no conserved phenylalanine or tryptophan closes the CDR3, a read error is the likely cause. This chain uses TRBV29-1 with TRBJ2-7; D is possibly TRBD1 (5 bases). The ends were cut back, 4 bases at V and 5 bases at J, with 21 bases in the middle. CDR3 length: 15 amino acids. Germline V lookup: CDR1 SQVTM, CDR2 ANQGSEA. The CDR3 coding sequence is TGCAGCGTTGCTTTTGGTTGGGGCGACAGCCACGAGCAGTACTCC. Translating gives CSVAFGWGDSHEQYS.